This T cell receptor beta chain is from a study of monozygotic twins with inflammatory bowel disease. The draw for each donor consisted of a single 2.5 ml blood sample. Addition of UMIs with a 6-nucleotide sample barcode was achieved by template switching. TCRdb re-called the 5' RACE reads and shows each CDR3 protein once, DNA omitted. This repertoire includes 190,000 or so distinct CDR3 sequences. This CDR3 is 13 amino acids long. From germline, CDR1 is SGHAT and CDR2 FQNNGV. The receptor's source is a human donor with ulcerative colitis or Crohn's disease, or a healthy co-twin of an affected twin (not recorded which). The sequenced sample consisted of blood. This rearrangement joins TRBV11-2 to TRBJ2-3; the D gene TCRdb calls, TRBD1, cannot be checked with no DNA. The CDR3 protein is CASSFTGGDTQYF.